The sample holds many counts of the clone carrying this T cell receptor beta chain. Its specificity is not known. This sample is drawn from a study of breast tumors, draining lymph nodes, adjacent tissues. TCRdb processed the multiplex PCR reads anew with MiXCR; each CDR3 protein has one entry. The data contain roughly 16,000 distinct CDR3 sequences, 40% to 60% of them singletons. Overall study results and limits: Tumor and nontumor repertoires were significantly more similar in luminal-like than in basal-like breast cancer. That most tumor T cells come from lymph nodes remained unproven. Tumor repertoires ranked between lymph nodes and nontumor tissue in diversity, with V and J gene preferences.

The CDR3 sequence is 12 residues long. J lost 5 bases, V lost 5 bases, and 5 bases had no gene match. Germline CDR1 GTSNPN, CDR2 SVGIG (reference sequence). This sequence originates from a female donor with breast cancer. Some clones in this sample may be carry-over from other donors' samples. This sequence joins TRBV30 and TRBJ2-7; TRBD1 matches 8 bases. The sample taken for sequencing was tumor-adjacent breast tissue. CDR3 in amino acids: CAWGQGKDEQYF. The CDR3 coding sequence is TGTGCCTGGGGACAGGGTAAGGACGAGCAGTACTTC.